This T cell receptor (beta chain) came from a study of beta chain features in type 1 diabetes. Study overall: Investigators examined roughly 99,000,000 sorted cells across all samples. Notes on the study in general: Insertions at VDJ junctions were less frequent in type 1 diabetes patients. These patients also deleted more nucleotides at the same junctions. Healthy donors had naive, central memory and Treg TCRB repertoires that appeared less similar than those seen among patients. Across all four CD4+ subsets, people with type 1 diabetes showed modestly shorter TCRB CDR3s.

Comment on this clone: Antigen unknown.

In total, each donor contributed a single heparinised blood draw that averaged about 120 mL. Expressed TCRB transcripts were sequenced, since all the RNA that had been isolated was reverse transcribed. Sequencing was performed with immunoSEQ multiplex PCR; in TCRdb, only in-frame clones are kept and a portion is missing. This sample has 350,000 to 450,000 clones, with around 13% found just once. V lost 6 bases, J lost 2 bases, and 4 bases stayed unmatched. The CDR3 spans 15 residues. Germline loops: CDR1 MNHNS, CDR2 SASEGT. The sequence was obtained from a woman between 18 and 29 years old with type 1 diabetes. Source material: naive CD4+ T cells from blood. This sequence joins TRBV6-1 and TRBJ2-7; TRBD2 matches at 13 bases. For the CDR3, the DNA is TGTGCCAGCAGGGGGGGGACTAGCGGGACCTACGAGCAGTACTTC. The encoded protein is CASRGGTSGTYEQYF.